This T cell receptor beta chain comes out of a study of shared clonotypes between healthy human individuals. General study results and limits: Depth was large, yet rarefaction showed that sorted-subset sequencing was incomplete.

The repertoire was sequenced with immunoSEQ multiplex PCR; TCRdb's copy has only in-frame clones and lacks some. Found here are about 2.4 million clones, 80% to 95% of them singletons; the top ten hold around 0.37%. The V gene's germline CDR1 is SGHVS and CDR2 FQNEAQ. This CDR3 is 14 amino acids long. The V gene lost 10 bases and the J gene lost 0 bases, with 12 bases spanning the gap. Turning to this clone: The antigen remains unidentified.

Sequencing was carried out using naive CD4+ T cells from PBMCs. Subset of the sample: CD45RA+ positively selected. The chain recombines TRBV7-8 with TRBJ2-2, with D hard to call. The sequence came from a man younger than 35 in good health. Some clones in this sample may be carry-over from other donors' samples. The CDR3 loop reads CANRKVSNTGELFF. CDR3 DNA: TGTGCCAACCGAAAGGTTTCGAACACCGGGGAGCTGTTTTTT.